The 17 T cell receptor beta chains reported below all come from one sample, sequenced in a study of tumor and adjacent non-tumor tissue in lung cancer. The template was RNA from unsorted bulk tissue. Three rounds of nested PCR, following a modified ARM-PCR protocol, produced the TCRbeta library. A single record per CDR3 protein comes from TCRdb applying MiXCR to the multiplex PCR reads. The data hold 65,000 to 75,000 distinct CDR3 sequences, with around 73% observed a single time. Input material: lung tumor tissue. The receptors come from a man aged 55 to 70 with non-small cell lung cancer.

As to this clonotype: One end of the junction varies from germline; a read error may be responsible. This chain links TRBV20-1 with TRBJ2-1; 11 nucleotides align to TRBD2. Looked up from germline, CDR1 is DFQATT and CDR2 is SNEGSKA (reference sequence). The CDR3 loop spans 20 amino acids. CDR3 sequence: CSARGLISGRALRNYNVQFF. Here the CDR3 DNA reads TGCAGTGCTAGAGGTTTGATTAGCGGGAGGGCATTGAGAAACTACAATGTGCAGTTCTTC.

With regard to this clonotype: One end of the junction fails to match germline, which may point to a read error. This rearrangement joins TRBV28 to TRBJ1-6, with no clear D. This CDR3 spans 16 amino acids. From germline, CDR1 is MDHEN and CDR2 SYDVKM. The CDR3 DNA reads as TGTGCCAGCAGTTTAGTAGGGCCTAGTAGCAATTTACCCCTCCACTTT. Translated: CASSLVGPSSNLPLHF. The complete variable domain, with remaining parts taken from reference TRBV28 and TRBJ1-6, reads DVKVTQSSRYLVKRTGEKVFLECVQDMDHENMFWYRQDPGLGLRLIYFSYDVKMKEKGDIPEGYSVSREKKERFSLILESASTNQTSMYLCASSLVGPSSNLPLHFGNGTRLTVT.

In the case of this clonotype: No conserved phenylalanine or tryptophan ends this CDR3, so it is likely a read error. The chain couples TRBV20-1 to TRBJ2-3; D is possibly TRBD2 (5 bases). Germline V gene sequence: CDR1 DFQATT, CDR2 SNEGSKA (reference sequence). The CDR3 has 13 residues. The CDR3 DNA sequence: TGTAGTGCTAGAGGGAAGTGGGGAGATACGCAGTATTCT. Amino acid sequence: CSARGKWGDTQYS.

This clonotype showed up just a few times. Just one base apart from a much larger clone, this may be a read error. CDR3 protein: CSVGSSVCTGELFF. The CDR3, as DNA: TGCAGCGTTGGGTCCAGCGTTTGCACCGGGGAGCTGTTTTTT. V and J are TRBV29-1 and TRBJ2-2; D is ambiguous. The ends were cut back, 4 bases at V and 4 bases at J, with 13 bases in the middle. CDR1 is SQVTM, CDR2 ANQGSEA, per germline. This CDR3 has 14 residues.

A word on this clonotype: One junction end does not reproduce the germline sequence, and a read error may be involved. CDR3 residues: CVSSYSGGSTDTQYF. The DNA for the CDR3 is TGTGTCAGCAGTTACTCGGGGGGCAGTACAGATACGCAGTATTTT. This chain links TRBV6-5 with TRBJ2-3, with D perhaps TRBD2 (7 bases). The germline V gene encodes CDR1 MNHEY and CDR2 SVGAGI. The length of the CDR3 is 15 residues.

This clonotype was observed many times. The chain carries TRBV6-1 and TRBJ1-2; the match to TRBD1 covers 7 bases. The CDR3 loop spans 14 amino acids. Germline lookup yields CDR1 MNHNS and CDR2 SASEGT. With V trimmed by 1 base and J by 5 bases, 4 bases remained unmatched. The CDR3 DNA reads as TGTGCCAGCAGTGAAGACAGGGGAGGATATGGCTACACCTTC. Amino acids: CASSEDRGGYGYTF.

Comments on this clonotype: A clone one base away is much larger, so this may be a read error. The chain employs TRBV12-3 or TRBV12-4 and TRBJ2-5; 8 positions agree with TRBD1. CDR3 length: 15 residues. Here the CDR3 DNA reads TGTGCCAGCAGCCCTGGACAGGGACCATCAGAGACCCGGTACTTC. Translated, it gives CASSPGQGPSETRYF.

This clonotype was detected many times. The V call is TRBV28, the J call TRBJ1-4; 8 bases agree with TRBD1. Germline V gene lookup returns CDR1 MDHEN and CDR2 SYDVKM. The CDR3 length is 16 residues. The V and J ends lost 3 bases and 2 bases, in that order; junction bases with no gene match: 5. CDR3 bases: TGTGCCAGCAGTTTTGGCAGGGGGCCTACTAATGAAAAACTGTTTTTT. Protein sequence: CASSFGRGPTNEKLFF.

The V call is TRBV20-1, the J call TRBJ2-5; D is unclear. This CDR3 spans 13 amino acids. In germline, CDR1 is DFQATT, CDR2 SNEGSKA (reference sequence). This chain's CDR3 is CRAQRWATETQYF. Here the CDR3 DNA reads TGCAGAGCTCAGAGATGGGCGACAGAGACCCAGTACTTC.

With regard to this clonotype: A read error may account for a junction end that differs from germline. The V and J genes are TRBV20-1 and TRBJ2-7; TRBD1 matches 10 bases. CDR1 and CDR2 (germline): DFQATT, SNEGSKA (reference sequence). This CDR3 region has 16 residues. In DNA form, the CDR3 reads TGCAGTGCTAGAGGGCCCAAGGGACAGGGGATCTTGCAGCAATACTTC. This codes for CSARGPKGQGILQQYF.

This clonotype was counted between two and nine times. The chain couples TRBV7-8 to TRBJ2-1; D gene uncertain. The CDR3 loop spans 14 amino acids. From germline, CDR1 is SGHVS and CDR2 FQNEAQ. Trimming removed 4 bases from V and 8 bases from J, with 15 bases in between. DNA of the CDR3: TGTGCCAGCAGCTCGCTTAGTCGAAGGGATGAGCAGTTCTTC. Its translation: CASSSLSRRDEQFF.

Regarding this clonotype: At one boundary the junction diverges from the germline segment, which might be a read error. V usage is TRBV5-6 and J usage is TRBJ2-7; possibly TRBD1 for D (5 bases). Per the germline V gene, CDR1 is SGHDT and CDR2 is YYEEEE. This CDR3 comprises 14 residues. The CDR3 sequence: CASSFVRGNSEHYF. CDR3 DNA: TGTGCCAGCAGCTTTGTTAGGGGTAACAGCGAGCATTACTTC.

As regards this clonotype: It is likely a read error, because the conserved phenylalanine at the end of the CDR3 is missing. The rearrangement uses TRBV5-5 and TRBJ1-2, with TRBD1 as a possible D gene (5 bases). Germline CDR1 and CDR2: SGHKS and YYEKEE (reference sequence). The CDR3 length is 12 residues. CDR3 sequence: CVSSLGGYGYTM. The CDR3 DNA sequence: TGTGTCAGCAGCTTGGGGGGCTATGGCTACACCATG.

On this clonotype itself: This may be a read error, as it is one base from a much larger clone. This CDR3 fails to terminate in the conserved phenylalanine or tryptophan, so it likely reflects a read error. The chain combines TRBV7-8 with TRBJ2-2, with D unclear. This CDR3 spans 13 amino acids. From germline, CDR1 is SGHVS and CDR2 FQNEAQ. V was clipped by 5 bases and J by 1 base, with 5 bases between them. CDR3 DNA sequence: TGTGCCAGCAGCGTCAAGAACACCGGGGAGCTGTTTTTA. Amino acids: CASSVKNTGELFL.

This clonotype was observed at least ten times. The chain employs TRBV20-1 and TRBJ2-3; tentatively, D is TRBD1 or TRBD2 (5 bases each). Trimming took off 6 bases at V and 4 bases at J, with 14 bases between the two ends. Germline-derived CDR1 and CDR2 are DFQATT and SNEGSKA (reference sequence). This CDR3 region has 13 residues. CDR3 loop: CSAEGLDADTQYF. CDR3 DNA: TGCAGTGCCGAGGGGCTTGACGCAGATACGCAGTATTTT.

Concerning this clonotype: Likely a read error: the CDR3 ends without its conserved phenylalanine or tryptophan. The chain is built from TRBV10-3 and TRBJ2-2; D is possibly TRBD1 (6 bases). Germline lookup yields CDR1 ENHRY and CDR2 SYGVKD. CDR3 length: 19 amino acids. CDR3 residues: CASEPFRDILLGWTGKLFV. The CDR3 coding sequence is TGTGCCTCCGAACCATTCCGGGACATCCTTCTTGGATGGACCGGGAAGCTGTTTGTT.

This clonotype was detected only once. The V and J genes are TRBV6-1 and TRBJ2-1; D might be TRBD2 (5 bases). Germline values: CDR1 MNHNS, CDR2 SASEGT. Trimming stripped 2 bases from V and 9 bases from J, with 23 bases between. CDR3 length: 17 amino acids. CDR3 residues: CASSEWGVGSPSTEQFF. The CDR3 DNA follows: TGTGCCAGCAGTGAATGGGGAGTGGGGAGTCCTAGCACTGAGCAGTTCTTC.